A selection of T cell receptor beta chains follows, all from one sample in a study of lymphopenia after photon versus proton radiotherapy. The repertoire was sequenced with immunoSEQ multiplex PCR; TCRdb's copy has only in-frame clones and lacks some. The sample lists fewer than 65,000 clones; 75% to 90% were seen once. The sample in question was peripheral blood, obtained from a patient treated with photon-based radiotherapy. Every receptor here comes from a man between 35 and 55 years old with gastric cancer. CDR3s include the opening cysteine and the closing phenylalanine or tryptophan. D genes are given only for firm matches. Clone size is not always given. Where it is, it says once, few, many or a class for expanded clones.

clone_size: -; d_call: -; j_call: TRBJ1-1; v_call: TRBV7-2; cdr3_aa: CASSLQRRNTEAFF; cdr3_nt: TGTGCCAGCAGCTTACAGCGGCGGAACACTGAAGCTTTCTTT
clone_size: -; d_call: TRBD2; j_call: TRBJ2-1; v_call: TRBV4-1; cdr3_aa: CASSQVSGTSKFF; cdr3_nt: TGCGCCAGCAGCCAAGTATCCGGGACTAGTAAATTCTTC
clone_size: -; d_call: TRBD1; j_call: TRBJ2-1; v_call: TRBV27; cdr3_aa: CASSPTGGAGGEQFF; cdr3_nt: TGTGCCAGCAGTCCAACAGGGGGCGCTGGAGGTGAGCAGTTCTTC
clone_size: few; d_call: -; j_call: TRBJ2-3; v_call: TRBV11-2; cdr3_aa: CASSLDLMNTDTQYF; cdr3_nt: TGTGCCAGCAGCTTAGATCTCATGAACACAGATACGCAGTATTTT
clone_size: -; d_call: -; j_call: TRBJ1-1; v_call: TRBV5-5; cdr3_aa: CASSFTDPNTEAFF; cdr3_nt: TGTGCCAGCAGCTTCACGGACCCGAACACTGAAGCTTTCTTT
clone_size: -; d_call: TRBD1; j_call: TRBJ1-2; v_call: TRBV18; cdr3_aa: CASSPRQGAVNYGYTF; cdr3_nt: TGTGCCAGCTCACCCCGACAGGGAGCCGTTAACTATGGCTACACCTTC
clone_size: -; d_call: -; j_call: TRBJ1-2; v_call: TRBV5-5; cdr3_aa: CASSWMDGNYGYTF; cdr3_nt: TGTGCCAGCAGCTGGATGGACGGAAACTATGGCTACACCTTC
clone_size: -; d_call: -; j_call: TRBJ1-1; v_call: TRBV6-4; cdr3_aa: CASSRFVGGTEAFF; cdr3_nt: TGTGCCAGCAGCCGCTTTGTCGGAGGCACTGAAGCTTTCTTT
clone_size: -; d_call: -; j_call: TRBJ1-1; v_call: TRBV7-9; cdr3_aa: CASSLQPGLMNTEAFF; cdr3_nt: TGTGCCAGCAGCTTGCAGCCGGGTCTTATGAACACTGAAGCTTTCTTT
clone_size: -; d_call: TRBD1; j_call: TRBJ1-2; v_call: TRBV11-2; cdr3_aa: CASSFYRGQGAGGYTF; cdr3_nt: TGTGCCAGCAGCTTCTATAGGGGACAGGGGGCAGGTGGCTACACCTTC
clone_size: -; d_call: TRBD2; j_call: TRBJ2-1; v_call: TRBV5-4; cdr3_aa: CASSFLAGGPEQFF; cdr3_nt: TGTGCCAGCAGCTTTCTGGCGGGGGGGCCTGAGCAGTTCTTC
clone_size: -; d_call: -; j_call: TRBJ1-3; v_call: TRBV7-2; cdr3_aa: CASSLGLSGNTIYF; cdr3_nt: TGTGCCAGCAGCTTAGGCCTCTCTGGAAACACCATATATTTT
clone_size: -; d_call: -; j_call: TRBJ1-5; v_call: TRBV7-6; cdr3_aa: CASSPHGGSNQPQHF; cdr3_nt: TGTGCCAGCAGCCCCCACGGGGGTAGCAATCAGCCCCAGCATTTT
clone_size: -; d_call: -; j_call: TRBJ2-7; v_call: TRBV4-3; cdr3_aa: CASSQDWDILYEQYF; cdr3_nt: TGCGCCAGCAGCCAAGATTGGGACATCCTCTACGAGCAGTACTTC
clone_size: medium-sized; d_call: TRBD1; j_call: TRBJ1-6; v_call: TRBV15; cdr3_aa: CATSREDRAVEPLHF; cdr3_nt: TGTGCCACCAGCAGAGAAGACAGGGCCGTAGAACCCCTCCACTTT
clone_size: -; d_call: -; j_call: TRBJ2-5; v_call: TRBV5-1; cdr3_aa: CASSLVLSGEGETQYF; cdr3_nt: TGCGCCAGCAGCTTGGTATTGTCAGGGGAGGGGGAGACCCAGTACTTC
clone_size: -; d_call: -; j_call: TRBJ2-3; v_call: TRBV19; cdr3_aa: CATKKNTQYF; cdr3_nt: TGTGCCACAAAGAAGAATACGCAGTATTTT
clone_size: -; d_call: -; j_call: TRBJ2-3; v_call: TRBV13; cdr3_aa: CASSLGVRSSTDTQYF; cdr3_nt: TGTGCCAGCAGCTTAGGTGTCAGATCTAGCACAGATACGCAGTATTTT
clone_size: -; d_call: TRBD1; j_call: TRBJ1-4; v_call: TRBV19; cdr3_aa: CASSIGTGGRREKLFF; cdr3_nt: TGTGCCAGTAGTATTGGGACAGGGGGCCGTCGGGAAAAACTGTTTTTT
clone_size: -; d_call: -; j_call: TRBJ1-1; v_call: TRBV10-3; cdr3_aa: CAISEGTQLYTEAFF; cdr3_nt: TGTGCCATCAGTGAGGGGACACAGCTGTACACTGAAGCTTTCTTT
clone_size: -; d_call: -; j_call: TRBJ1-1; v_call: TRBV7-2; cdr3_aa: CASSPVQNTEAFF; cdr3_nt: TGTGCCAGCAGCCCAGTCCAAAACACTGAAGCTTTCTTT
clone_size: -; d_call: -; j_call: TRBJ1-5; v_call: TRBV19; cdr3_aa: CASSITENQPQHF; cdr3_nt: TGTGCCAGTAGTATCACAGAGAATCAGCCCCAGCATTTT
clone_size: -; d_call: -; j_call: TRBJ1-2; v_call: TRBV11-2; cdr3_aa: CASSPGRGSYGYTF; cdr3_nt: TGTGCCAGCAGCCCGGGGCGGGGGAGCTATGGCTACACCTTC
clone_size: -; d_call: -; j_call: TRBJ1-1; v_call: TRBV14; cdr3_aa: CASSARVQDTEAFF; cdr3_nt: TGTGCCAGCAGTGCGAGGGTTCAGGACACTGAAGCTTTCTTT
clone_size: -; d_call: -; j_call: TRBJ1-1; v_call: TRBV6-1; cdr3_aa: CASRRELNTEAFF; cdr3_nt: TGTGCCAGCCGTCGGGAACTGAACACTGAAGCTTTCTTT
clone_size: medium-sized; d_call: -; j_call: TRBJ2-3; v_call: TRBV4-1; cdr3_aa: CASSGARGAPDTQYF; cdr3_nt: TGCGCCAGCAGCGGGGCGAGGGGCGCACCAGACACGCAGTATTTT
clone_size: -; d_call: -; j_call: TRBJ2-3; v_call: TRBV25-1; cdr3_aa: CASSDAGKTDTQYF; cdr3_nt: TGTGCCAGCAGTGACGCAGGAAAGACAGATACGCAGTATTTT
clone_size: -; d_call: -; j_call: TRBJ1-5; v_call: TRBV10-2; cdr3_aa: CASTPQGNQPQHF; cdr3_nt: TGCGCCAGCACCCCGCAGGGCAATCAGCCCCAGCATTTT
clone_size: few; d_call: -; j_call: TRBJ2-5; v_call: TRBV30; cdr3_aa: CAWSLRETQYF; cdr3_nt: TGTGCCTGGAGCCTTCGAGAGACCCAGTACTTC
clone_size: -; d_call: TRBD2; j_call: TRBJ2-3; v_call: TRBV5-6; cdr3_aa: CASTRAGSTDTQYF; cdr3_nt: TGTGCCAGCACCCGAGCGGGAAGCACAGATACGCAGTATTTT